This is a list of T cell receptor beta chains from one sample in a study of T cells in Graves' hyperthyroidism and ophthalmopathy. TCRdb redid the calling of the multiplex PCR reads with MiXCR, one entry per CDR3 protein. The data show about 370,000 distinct CDR3 sequences, with about 15% seen just once and approximately 19% held by the top ten. Sequenced input: blood. Source of these receptors: a woman in her sixties with Graves' ophthalmopathy. CDR3s include the opening cysteine and the closing phenylalanine or tryptophan. D genes are given only for firm matches. Clone size, where shown, is once, few, many, or a class for clones that have expanded.

d_call j_call v_call cdr3_length clone_size cdr3_aa
TRBD2 TRBJ2-1 TRBV28 16 many CASKTLLAGAYNEQFF
. TRBJ2-7 TRBV3-1 12 . CASSRSRGEQYF
TRBD2 TRBJ2-7 TRBV20-1 18 . CSARETSGISRGTYEQYF
TRBD1 TRBJ2-1 TRBV29-1 13 . CSVELGQGVEQFF
. TRBJ1-1 TRBV6-1 12 many CASSEWPTEAFF
. TRBJ2-7 TRBV7-2 12 many CASSSPPGEQYF
. TRBJ1-1 TRBV29-1 13 . CSGRTFSSTEAFF
TRBD1 TRBJ1-1 TRBV30 14 many CAWRAQGSNAEAFF
TRBD1 TRBJ1-1 TRBV20-1 13 many CSASTGRDTEAFF
. TRBJ2-7 TRBV20-1 14 . CSARDRQKTYEQYF
. TRBJ2-1 TRBV19 12 . CASSNGYNEQFF
. TRBJ2-5 TRBV9 14 few CASSVRAVQETQYF
. TRBJ2-1 TRBV28 13 many CASRETGYNEQFF
TRBD2 TRBJ2-2 TRBV5-1 15 many CASSLVAGEAGELFF
TRBD2 TRBJ2-7 TRBV3-1 17 many CASSNPGLAGRSYEQYF
. TRBJ2-7 TRBV29-1 13 . CSVVEGGIYEQYF
. TRBJ2-3 TRBV4-2 16 few CASSQEASRSTDTQYF
TRBD2 TRBJ2-3 TRBV7-3 16 few CASSFQGAGEADTQYF
. TRBJ2-2 TRBV12-3/TRBV12-4 13 . CATAPRQSGELFF
TRBD1 TRBJ2-2 TRBV6-1 16 . CASSYGTGVNTGELFF
TRBD1 TRBJ1-2 TRBV3-1 15 many CASSQGTGGIYGYTF
TRBD2 TRBJ2-7 TRBV2 16 many CASRGPLAGVGYEQYF
TRBD2 TRBJ2-7 TRBV5-5 14 many CASSPTSGSPEQYF
TRBD2 TRBJ2-1 TRBV19 16 . CASSSVAGVIRNEQFF
TRBD1 TRBJ2-2 TRBV15 13 . CATRTGGSGELFF
. TRBJ1-2 TRBV12-3/TRBV12-4 15 many CASSPRVTRGNGYTF
. TRBJ1-2 TRBV2 14 many CASSGLIESYGYTF
. TRBJ2-1 TRBV18 14 . CASLPTTGEGEQFF
TRBD2 TRBJ2-1 TRBV5-1 16 many CASSSNIGRSNNEQFF